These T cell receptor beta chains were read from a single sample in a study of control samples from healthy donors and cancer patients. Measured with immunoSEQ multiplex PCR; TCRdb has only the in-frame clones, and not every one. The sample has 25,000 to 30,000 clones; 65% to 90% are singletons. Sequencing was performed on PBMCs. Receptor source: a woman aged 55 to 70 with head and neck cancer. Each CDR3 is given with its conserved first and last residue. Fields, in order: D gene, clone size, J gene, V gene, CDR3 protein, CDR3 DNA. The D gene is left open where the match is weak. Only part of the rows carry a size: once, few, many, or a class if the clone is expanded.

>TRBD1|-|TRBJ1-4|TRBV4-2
CASSQDRKQGAGEKLFF
TGTGCCAGCAGCCAAGATCGGAAACAGGGGGCTGGTGAAAAACTGTTTTTT
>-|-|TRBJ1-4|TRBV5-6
CASSLGRRTNEKLFF
TGTGCCAGCAGCTTAGGTAGACGAACTAATGAAAAACTGTTTTTT
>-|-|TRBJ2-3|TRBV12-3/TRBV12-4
CASSEGTDTQYF
TGTGCCAGCAGTGAGGGAACAGATACGCAGTATTTT
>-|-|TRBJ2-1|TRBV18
CASSRSPWESNEQFF
TGTGCCAGCTCGCGGAGCCCTTGGGAGTCCAATGAGCAGTTCTTC
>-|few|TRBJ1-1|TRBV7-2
CASSWGSMNTEAFF
TGTGCCAGTTCCTGGGGGAGCATGAACACTGAAGCTTTCTTT
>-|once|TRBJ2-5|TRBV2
CASSPGVVGTQYF
TGTGCCAGCAGTCCCGGGGTAGTGGGGACCCAGTACTTC
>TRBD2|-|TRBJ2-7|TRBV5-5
CASSLGLAGGRYEQYF
TGTGCCAGCAGCTTGGGACTAGCGGGAGGAAGGTACGAGCAGTACTTC
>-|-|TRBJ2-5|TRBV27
CASRRGETQYF
TGTGCCAGCAGGCGGGGAGAGACCCAGTACTTC
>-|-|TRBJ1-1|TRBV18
CASSEDSMNTEAFF
TGTGCCAGCTCAGAGGACAGTATGAACACTGAAGCTTTCTTT
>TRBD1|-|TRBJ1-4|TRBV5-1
CASSPGQGASNEKLFF
TGCGCCAGCAGCCCCGGACAGGGGGCATCTAATGAAAAACTGTTTTTT